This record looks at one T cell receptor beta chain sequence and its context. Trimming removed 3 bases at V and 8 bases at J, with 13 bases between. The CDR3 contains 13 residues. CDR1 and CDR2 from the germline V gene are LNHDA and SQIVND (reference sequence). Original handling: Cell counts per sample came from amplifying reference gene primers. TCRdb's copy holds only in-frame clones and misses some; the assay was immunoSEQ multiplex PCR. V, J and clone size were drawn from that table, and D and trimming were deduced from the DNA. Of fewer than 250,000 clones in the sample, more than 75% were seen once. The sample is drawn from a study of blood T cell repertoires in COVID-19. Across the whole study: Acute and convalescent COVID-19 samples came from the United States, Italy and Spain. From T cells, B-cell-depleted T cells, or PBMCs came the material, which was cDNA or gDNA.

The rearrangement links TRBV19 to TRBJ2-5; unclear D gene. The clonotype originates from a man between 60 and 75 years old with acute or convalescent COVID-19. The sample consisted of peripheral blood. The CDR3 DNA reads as TGTGCCAGTAGTATCCCGAACTCCGCCACCCAGTACTTC. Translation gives CASSIPNSATQYF.